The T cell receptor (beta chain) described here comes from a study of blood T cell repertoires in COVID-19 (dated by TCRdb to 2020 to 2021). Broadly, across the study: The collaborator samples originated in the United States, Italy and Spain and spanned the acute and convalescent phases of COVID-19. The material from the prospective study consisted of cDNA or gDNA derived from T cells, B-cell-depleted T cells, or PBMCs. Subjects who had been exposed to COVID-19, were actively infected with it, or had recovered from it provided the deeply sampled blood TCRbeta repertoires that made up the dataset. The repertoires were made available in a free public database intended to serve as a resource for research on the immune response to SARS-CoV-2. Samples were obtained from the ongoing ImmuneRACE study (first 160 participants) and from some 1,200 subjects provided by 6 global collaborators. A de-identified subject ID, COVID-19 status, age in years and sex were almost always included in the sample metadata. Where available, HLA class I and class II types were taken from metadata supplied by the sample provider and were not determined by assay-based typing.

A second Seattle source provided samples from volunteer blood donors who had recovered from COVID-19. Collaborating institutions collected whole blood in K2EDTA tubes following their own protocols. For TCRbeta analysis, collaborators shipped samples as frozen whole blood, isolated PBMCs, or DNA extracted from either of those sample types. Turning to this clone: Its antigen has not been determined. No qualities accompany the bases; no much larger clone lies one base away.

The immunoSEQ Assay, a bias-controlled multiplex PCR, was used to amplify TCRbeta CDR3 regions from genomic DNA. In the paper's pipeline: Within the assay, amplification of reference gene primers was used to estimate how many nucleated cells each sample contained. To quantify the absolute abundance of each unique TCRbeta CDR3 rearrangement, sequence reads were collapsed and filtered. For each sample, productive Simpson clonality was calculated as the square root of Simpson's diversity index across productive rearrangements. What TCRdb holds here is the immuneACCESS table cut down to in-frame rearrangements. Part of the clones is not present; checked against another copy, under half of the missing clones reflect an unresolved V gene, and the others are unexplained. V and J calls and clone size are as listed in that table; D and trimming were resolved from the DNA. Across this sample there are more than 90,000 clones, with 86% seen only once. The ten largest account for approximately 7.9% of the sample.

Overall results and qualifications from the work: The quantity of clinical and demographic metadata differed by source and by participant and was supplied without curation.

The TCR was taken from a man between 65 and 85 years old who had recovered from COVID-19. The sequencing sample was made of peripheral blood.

The CDR3 region has the sequence CASSLLRESDEQYF. The DNA sequence is TGTGCCAGCAGCTTGTTGCGGGAGAGCGACGAGCAGTACTTC. The chain employs TRBV5-4 and TRBJ2-7, with 7 bases in between that match TRBD2. Including cysteine and phenylalanine, the CDR3 has 14 amino acids. Kept here is only the CDR3 DNA, which spans 42 bases and is read in frame from base 1. From V the trimming removes 1 base and from J it removes 5 bases, while the gene matches leave 6 bases of the junction unaccounted for. The germline V gene (reference sequence) gives CDR1 as SGHNT and CDR2 as YYREEE.